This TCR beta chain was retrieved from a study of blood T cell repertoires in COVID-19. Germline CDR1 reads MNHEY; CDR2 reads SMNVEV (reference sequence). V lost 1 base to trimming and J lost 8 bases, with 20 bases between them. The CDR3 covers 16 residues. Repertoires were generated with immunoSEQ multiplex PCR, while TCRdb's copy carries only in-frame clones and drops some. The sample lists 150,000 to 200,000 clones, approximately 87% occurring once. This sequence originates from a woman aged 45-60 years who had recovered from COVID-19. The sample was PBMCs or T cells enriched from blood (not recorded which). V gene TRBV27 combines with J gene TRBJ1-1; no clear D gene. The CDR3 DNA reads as TGTGCCAGCAGTTTATGGGCGGGGTTGGCGACGGCGGAAGCTTTCTTT. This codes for CASSLWAGLATAEAFF.